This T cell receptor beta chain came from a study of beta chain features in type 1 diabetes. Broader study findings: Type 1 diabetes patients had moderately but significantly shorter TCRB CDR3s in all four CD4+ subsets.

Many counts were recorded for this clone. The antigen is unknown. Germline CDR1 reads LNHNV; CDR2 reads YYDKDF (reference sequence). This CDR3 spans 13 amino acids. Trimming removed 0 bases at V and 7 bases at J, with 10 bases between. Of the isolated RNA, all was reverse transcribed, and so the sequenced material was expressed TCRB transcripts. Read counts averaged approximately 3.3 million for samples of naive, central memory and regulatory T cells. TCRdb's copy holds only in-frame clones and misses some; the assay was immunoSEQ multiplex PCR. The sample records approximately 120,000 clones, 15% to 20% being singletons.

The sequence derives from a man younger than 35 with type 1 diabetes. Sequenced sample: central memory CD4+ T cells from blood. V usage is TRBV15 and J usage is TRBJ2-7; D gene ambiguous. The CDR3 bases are TGTGCCACCAGCAGAGATAATCGAAGGGAGCAGTACTTC. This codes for CATSRDNRREQYF.